This T cell receptor beta chain was profiled in a study of cytomegalovirus exposure and HLA in healthy donors. The CDR3 totals 17 residues. The V gene lost 4 bases and the J gene lost 0 bases, with 14 bases spanning the gap. Per the germline V gene, CDR1 is SGHRS and CDR2 is YFSETQ. Comments on this clone: The antigen is not known.

Study-wide results and caveats: Sequencing likely produced, as an artifact, a cluster of highly shared sequence variants. There were a few CMV-associated chains whose specificity for CMV antigens was confirmed in vitro.

Every donor was a healthy person donating bone marrow. Researchers ran the PCR with 60 Vbeta and 13 Jbeta primers. Per the authors' pipeline: Counted up in a later analysis, unique TCR beta chains came to some 82 million, with around 10 million shared. The table came from immunoSEQ multiplex PCR; TCRdb's copy has only in-frame clones and leaves some out. V, J and clone size are those of that table, while D and trimming were read from the DNA. This table has 100,000 to 150,000 clones, roughly three fifths appearing once. The sequenced sample was PBMCs. This chain connects TRBV5-1 to TRBJ2-6, with D possibly matching TRBD1 (6 bases). This clonotype originated in a woman between 35 and 50 years old in good health and CMV-seronegative. CDR3 protein: CASSIGGTDSGANVLTF. CDR3 DNA sequence: TGCGCCAGCAGCATTGGGGGCACAGACTCTGGGGCCAACGTCCTGACTTTC.